This entry lists 18 T cell receptor beta chains sequenced from one sample in a study of T cell responses to AZD1222 COVID-19 vaccine. Clones were sequenced by immunoSEQ multiplex PCR, and TCRdb holds only the in-frame ones, with some missing. The table includes about 110,000 clones, approximately 83% detected once. The sample in question was peripheral blood, obtained on day 0 of AZD1222 vaccination. The source of these receptors is an adult in good health.

This clone appeared a few times. The chain is built from TRBV13 and TRBJ2-7; possible D gene TRBD2, 5 bases. Looked up from germline, CDR1 is PRHDT and CDR2 is FYEKMQ (reference sequence). V was pared by 4 bases and J by 3 bases, with 25 bases between. There are 18 residues in the CDR3. CDR3 loop: CASSSGAGKGLGRYEQYF. Written as DNA, the CDR3 is TGTGCCAGCAGCTCCGGTGCCGGGAAAGGTTTGGGTCGCTACGAGCAGTACTTC.

The rearrangement links TRBV6-2 or TRBV6-3 to TRBJ2-1; TRBD2 matches at 8 bases. Trimming at V came to 2 bases and at J to 8 bases, leaving 11 bases not matched to a gene. This CDR3 spans 16 amino acids. CDR1 MNHEY and CDR2 SVGEGT come from the germline V gene. The CDR3, as DNA: TGTGCCAGCAGTTACCTCAGCGGGAGAGGGGTTCATGAGCAGTTCTTC. Translation: CASSYLSGRGVHEQFF.

The rearrangement joins TRBV19 to TRBJ1-4; TRBD1 is a possible D gene (5 bases). Germline loops: CDR1 LNHDA, CDR2 SQIVND (reference sequence). V lost 5 bases and J 5 bases, leaving 12 bases between the germline ends. The CDR3 is made up of 14 amino acids. The CDR3 nucleotides read TGTGCCAGTAGTGTTTCCCGACAGAATGAAAAACTGTTTTTT. Translated, it gives CASSVSRQNEKLFF.

This sequence joins TRBV7-2 and TRBJ2-1; 10 nucleotides match TRBD2. With V trimmed by 2 bases and J by 12 bases, 7 bases remained unmatched. This CDR3 has 14 amino acids. Germline CDR1 and CDR2: SGHTA and FQGNSA. CDR3 amino acids: CASSLSSGRAGQFF. The CDR3, as DNA: TGTGCCAGCAGCTTATCCAGCGGGAGGGCAGGGCAGTTCTTC.

The chain joins TRBV5-4 to TRBJ1-3, with TRBD1 matching 9 bases. The CDR3 has 15 amino acids. The germline CDR1 and CDR2 sequences are SGHNT and YYREEE (reference sequence). The junction had 8 bases not matched to a gene; V was cut back by 2 bases and J by 8 bases. Written as DNA, the CDR3 is TGTGCCAGCAGCTTTTCCGGGACAGGGACGCACACCATATATTTT. Protein: CASSFSGTGTHTIYF.

This chain joins TRBV28 and TRBJ2-1; D is perhaps TRBD1 or TRBD2 (6 bases each). Trimming left V 7 bases short and J 9 bases short, with 19 bases between. CDR3 length equals 14 residues. The germline V gene encodes CDR1 MDHEN and CDR2 SYDVKM. CDR3 coding DNA: TGTGCCAGCAAAACCCCGGCCGGGGGCCTTGAGCAGTTCTTC. Encoded protein: CASKTPAGGLEQFF.

The chain employs TRBV7-9 and TRBJ1-1; D is undetermined. The CDR3 loop spans 14 amino acids. The V end lost 1 base, the J end lost 4 bases, and 10 bases lay between the germline ends. Germline lookup yields CDR1 SEHNR and CDR2 FQNEAQ (reference sequence). The CDR3 nucleotides are TGTGCCAGCAGCTTAGTTGTAGGGTCCACTGAAGCTTTCTTT. It encodes CASSLVVGSTEAFF.

This chain links TRBV11-2 with TRBJ2-2, with 9 bases fitting TRBD1. The CDR3 runs to 16 residues. Trimming at V came to 5 bases and at J to 1 base, leaving 5 bases not matched to a gene. Germline V gene lookup returns CDR1 SGHAT and CDR2 FQNNGV. CDR3: CASSTRTGVNTGELFF. As DNA, the CDR3 is TGTGCCAGCAGCACCCGGACAGGGGTGAACACCGGGGAGCTGTTTTTT. The variable domain in full, completed from reference TRBV11-2 and TRBJ2-2, reads EAGVAQSPRYKIIEKRQSVAFWCNPISGHATLYWYQQILGQGPKLLIQFQNNGVVDDSQLPKDRFSAERLKGVDSTLKIQPAKLEDSAVYLCASSTRTGVNTGELFFGEGSRLTVL.

The rearrangement uses TRBV7-8 and TRBJ1-2; 7 nucleotides align to TRBD1. Germline V gene sequence: CDR1 SGHVS, CDR2 FQNEAQ. There are 13 residues in the CDR3. Germline trimming cut 5 bases from V and 8 bases from J; bases unmatched to any gene: 8. The CDR3 loop reads CASSETGTLGYTF. CDR3 DNA: TGTGCCAGCAGCGAGACAGGGACCCTGGGCTACACCTTC. The entire variable domain, with the rest obtained from reference TRBV7-8 and TRBJ1-2, is as follows: GAGVSQSPRYKVAKRGQDVALRCDPISGHVSLFWYQQALGQGPEFLTYFQNEAQLDKSGLPSDRFFAERPEGSVSTLKIQRTQQEDSAVYLCASSETGTLGYTFGSGTRLTVV.

With respect to this clone: At one of its ends the junction is not consistent with the germline gene, which may arise from a read error. V gene TRBV4-1 combines with J gene TRBJ1-5, with a possible D match to TRBD1 (6 bases). The CDR3 length is 14 residues. From germline, CDR1 is MGHRA and CDR2 YSYEKL. The CDR3 sequence is CASTQSTGYQPQHF. CDR3 in DNA: TGCGCCAGCACCCAATCGACAGGTTATCAGCCCCAGCATTTT.

The gene calls are TRBV6-5 and TRBJ1-6; D perhaps matches TRBD1 (5 bases). The CDR3 has 15 amino acids. The germline V and J ends were trimmed by 2 bases and 10 bases, with 15 bases remaining between them. Per the germline V gene, CDR1 is MNHEY and CDR2 is SVGAGI. CDR3 sequence: CASSYGASRNSPLHF. The CDR3 region has the DNA TGTGCCAGCAGTTACGGGGCCAGCAGGAACTCACCCCTCCACTTT.

The CDR3 is CASSRTGASGANVLTF. Here the CDR3 DNA reads TGTGCCAGTAGTCGGACAGGAGCCTCCGGGGCCAACGTCCTGACTTTC. The gene calls are TRBV19 and TRBJ2-6, with 7 positions matching TRBD1. The CDR3 spans 16 residues. The V segment lost 5 bases and the J segment 4 bases; nucleotides outside the gene matches: 8. From germline, CDR1 is LNHDA and CDR2 SQIVND (reference sequence).

The chain has TRBV6-6 and TRBJ1-3, with 8 bases fitting TRBD1. The CDR3 has 15 amino acids. Trimming cost V 4 bases and J 1 base; bases outside gene matches: 3. CDR1 and CDR2 (germline): MNHNY, SVGAGI (reference sequence). As DNA, the CDR3 is TGTGCCAGCAGTTCCTGGACAGGGTCTGGAAACACCATATATTTT. It codes for CASSSWTGSGNTIYF.

This chain joins TRBV27 and TRBJ2-5, with D possibly matching TRBD2 (6 bases). Trimming left V 5 bases short and J 4 bases short, with 14 bases between. The CDR3 consists of 14 residues. Germline V gene sequence: CDR1 MNHEY, CDR2 SMNVEV (reference sequence). CDR3 region: CASSGLAWGETQYF. The CDR3 region has the DNA TGTGCCAGCAGTGGTCTAGCGTGGGGAGAGACCCAGTACTTC.

J is TRBJ1-4 and V is TRBV28; perhaps TRBD1 as D (6 bases). The CDR3 length is 14 residues. Looked up from germline, CDR1 is MDHEN and CDR2 is SYDVKM. Between the trimmed V and J ends, which lost 8 bases and 2 bases, there was a span of 12 bases. The CDR3 is CASRGAATNEKLFF. CDR3 bases: TGTGCCAGCCGGGGGGCGGCGACTAATGAAAAACTGTTTTTT. Complete variable domain (other parts from reference TRBV28 and TRBJ1-4): DVKVTQSSRYLVKRTGEKVFLECVQDMDHENMFWYRQDPGLGLRLIYFSYDVKMKEKGDIPEGYSVSREKKERFSLILESASTNQTSMYLCASRGAATNEKLFFGSGTQLSVL.

The chain combines TRBV5-5 with TRBJ2-1; D is undetermined. Germline assignment: CDR1 SGHKS and CDR2 YYEKEE (reference sequence). The CDR3 extends over 12 amino acids. V shed 4 bases and J shed 8 bases, with 10 bases lying between them. The CDR3 DNA reads TGTGCCAGCAGCCCGTATCTGGATGAGCAGTTCTTC. Residues: CASSPYLDEQFF.

This rearrangement joins TRBV12-3 or TRBV12-4 to TRBJ1-2; D call uncertain. V lost 6 bases and J 4 bases, leaving 12 bases between the germline ends. The CDR3 is made up of 13 amino acids. CDR3 nucleotide sequence: TGTGCCAGCAGCGAGAGCGAGACCTATGGCTACACCTTC. The encoded protein is CASSESETYGYTF.

Comments on this clone: Other DNA sequences from this sample encode an identical CDR3 as well. V gene TRBV6-2 or TRBV6-3 combines with J gene TRBJ1-2; D gene uncertain. The CDR3 sequence is 12 residues long. The ends were cut back, 2 bases at V and 2 bases at J, with 3 bases in the middle. Looked up from germline, CDR1 is MNHEY and CDR2 is SVGEGT. DNA for the CDR3: TGTGCCAGCAGTTACGTGAACTATGGCTACACCTTC. Protein: CASSYVNYGYTF.